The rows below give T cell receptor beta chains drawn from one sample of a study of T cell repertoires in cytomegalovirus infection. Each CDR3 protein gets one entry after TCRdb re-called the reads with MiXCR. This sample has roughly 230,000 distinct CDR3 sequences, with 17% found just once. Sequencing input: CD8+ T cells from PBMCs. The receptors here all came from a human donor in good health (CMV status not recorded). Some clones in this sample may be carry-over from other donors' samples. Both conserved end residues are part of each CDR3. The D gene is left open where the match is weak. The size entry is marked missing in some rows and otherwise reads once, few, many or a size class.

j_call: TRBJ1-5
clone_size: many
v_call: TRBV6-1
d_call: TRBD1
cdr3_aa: CASSAPGGQGYDQPQHF
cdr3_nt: TGTGCCAGCAGTGCCCCCGGAGGACAGGGCTATGATCAGCCCCAGCATTTT

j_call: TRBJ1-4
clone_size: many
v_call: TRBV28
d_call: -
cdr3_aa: CASKSPRAWDEKLFF
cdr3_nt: TGTGCCAGTAAATCACCCCGGGCCTGGGATGAAAAACTGTTTTTT

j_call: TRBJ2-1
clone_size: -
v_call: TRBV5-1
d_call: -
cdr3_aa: CASGTGTSRGDEQFF
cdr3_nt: TGCGCCAGCGGGACCGGGACCTCAAGGGGCGATGAGCAGTTCTTC

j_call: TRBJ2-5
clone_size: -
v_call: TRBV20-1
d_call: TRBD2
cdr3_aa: CSASPGLALETQYF
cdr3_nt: TGCAGTGCTAGCCCCGGACTAGCGTTAGAGACCCAGTACTTC

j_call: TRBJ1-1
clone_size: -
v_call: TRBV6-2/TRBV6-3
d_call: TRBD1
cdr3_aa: CASSAGTVEAFF
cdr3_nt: TGTGCCAGCAGTGCCGGGACAGTCGAAGCTTTCTTT

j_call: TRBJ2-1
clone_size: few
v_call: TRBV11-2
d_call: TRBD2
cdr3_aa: CASSLVVGLESEQFF
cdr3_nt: TGTGCCAGCAGCTTAGTAGTCGGACTAGAGTCTGAGCAGTTCTTC

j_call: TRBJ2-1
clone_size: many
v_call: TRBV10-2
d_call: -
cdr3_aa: CASTVPRYYNEQFF
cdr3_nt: TGCGCCAGCACAGTTCCCAGATACTACAATGAGCAGTTCTTC

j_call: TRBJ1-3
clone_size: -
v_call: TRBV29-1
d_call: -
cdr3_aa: CSVGGRDDSSGNTIYF
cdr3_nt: TGCAGCGTGGGAGGTAGAGATGACAGCTCTGGAAACACCATATATTTT

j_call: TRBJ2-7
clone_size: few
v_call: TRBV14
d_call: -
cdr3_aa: CASSQEAGISYEQYF
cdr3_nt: TGTGCCAGCAGCCAAGAGGCAGGGATCTCCTACGAGCAGTACTTC

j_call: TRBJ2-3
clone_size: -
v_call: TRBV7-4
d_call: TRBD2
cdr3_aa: CAGRGGPTSTDTQYF
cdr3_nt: TGTGCCGGACGGGGGGGGCCTACCAGCACAGATACGCAGTATTTT

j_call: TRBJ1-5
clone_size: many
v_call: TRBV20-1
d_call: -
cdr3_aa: CSASSGGHLYSNQPQHF
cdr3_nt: TGCAGTGCTAGTAGTGGAGGACACCTATATAGCAATCAGCCCCAGCATTTT

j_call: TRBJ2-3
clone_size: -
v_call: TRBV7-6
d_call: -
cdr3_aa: CASSYMGGSTDTQYF
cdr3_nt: TGTGCCAGCAGCTACATGGGGGGAAGCACAGATACGCAGTATTTT

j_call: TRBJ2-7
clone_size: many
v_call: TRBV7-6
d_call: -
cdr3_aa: CASSLGDGYEQYF
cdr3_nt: TGTGCCAGCAGCTTAGGGGACGGCTACGAGCAGTACTTC

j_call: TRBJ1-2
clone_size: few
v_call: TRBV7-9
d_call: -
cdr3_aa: CASSPYRVNANYGYTF
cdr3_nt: TGTGCCAGCAGCCCATACAGGGTTAATGCTAACTATGGCTACACCTTC

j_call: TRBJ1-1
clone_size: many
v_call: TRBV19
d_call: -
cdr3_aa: CASWDTNTEAFF
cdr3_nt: TGTGCCAGTTGGGACACGAACACTGAAGCTTTCTTT

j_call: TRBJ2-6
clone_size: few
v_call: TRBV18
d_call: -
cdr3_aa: CASSPLDRSLSGANVLTF
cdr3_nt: TGTGCCAGCTCACCACTCGACAGGAGCCTCTCTGGGGCCAACGTCCTGACTTTC

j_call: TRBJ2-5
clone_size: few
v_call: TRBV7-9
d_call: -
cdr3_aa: CASSLGDTKEGPQETQYF
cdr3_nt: TGTGCCAGCAGCTTAGGGGACACCAAAGAGGGGCCACAAGAGACCCAGTACTTC

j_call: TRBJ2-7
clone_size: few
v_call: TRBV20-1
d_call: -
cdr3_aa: CSASGHISYEQYF
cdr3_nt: TGCAGTGCTTCGGGACATATCTCCTACGAGCAGTACTTC

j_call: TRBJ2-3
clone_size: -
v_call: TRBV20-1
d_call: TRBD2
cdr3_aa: CSAREAGESTDTQYF
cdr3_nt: TGCAGTGCTAGGGAAGCGGGGGAGAGCACAGATACGCAGTATTTT

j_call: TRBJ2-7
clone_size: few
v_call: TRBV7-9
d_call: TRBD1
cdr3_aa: CASSHRDRTSYEQYF
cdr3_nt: TGTGCCAGCAGCCACAGGGACAGGACATCCTACGAGCAGTACTTC

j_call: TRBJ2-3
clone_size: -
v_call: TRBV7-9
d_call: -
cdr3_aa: CASSLADTAYTDTQYF
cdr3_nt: TGTGCCAGCAGCTTAGCCGACACGGCGTACACAGATACGCAGTATTTT

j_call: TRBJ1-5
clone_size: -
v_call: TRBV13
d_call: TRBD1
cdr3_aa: CASSADRGGPQHF
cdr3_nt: TGTGCCAGCAGCGCGGACAGGGGAGGGCCCCAGCATTTT

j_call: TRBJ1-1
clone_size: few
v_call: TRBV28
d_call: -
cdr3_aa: CASTHRGDTEAFF
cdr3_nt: TGTGCCAGCACCCATCGGGGGGACACTGAAGCTTTCTTT

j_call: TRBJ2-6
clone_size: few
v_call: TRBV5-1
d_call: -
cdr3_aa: CASSLEGPGAGANVLTF
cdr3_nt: TGCGCCAGCAGCTTGGAAGGCCCAGGGGCTGGGGCCAACGTCCTGACTTTC

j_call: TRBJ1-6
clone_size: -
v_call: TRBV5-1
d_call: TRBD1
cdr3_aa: CASSDGQGSSNGALHF
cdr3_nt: TGCGCCAGCAGCGATGGACAGGGAAGCTCTAACGGCGCCCTCCACTTT

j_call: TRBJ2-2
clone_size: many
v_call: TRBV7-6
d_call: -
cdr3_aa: CASSLIPSDTGELFF
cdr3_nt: TGTGCCAGCAGCTTAATACCTAGTGATACCGGGGAGCTGTTTTTT

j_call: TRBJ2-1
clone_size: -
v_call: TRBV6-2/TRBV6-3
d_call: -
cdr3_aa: CASSFIQGNEQFF
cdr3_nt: TGTGCCAGCAGTTTCATACAGGGCAATGAGCAGTTCTTC

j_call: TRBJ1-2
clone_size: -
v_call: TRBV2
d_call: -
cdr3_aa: CASSGTAFPTYGYTF
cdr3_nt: TGTGCCAGCAGTGGGACAGCGTTTCCTACTTATGGCTACACCTTC

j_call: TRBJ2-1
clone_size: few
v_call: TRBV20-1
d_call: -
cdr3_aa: CSVGGYEQFF
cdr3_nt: TGCAGTGTTGGGGGATATGAGCAGTTCTTC